The TCR beta chain described here comes from a study of blood T cell repertoires in COVID-19. Study context: Nucleic acid was either cDNA or gDNA, and it came from T cells, B-cell-depleted T cells, or PBMCs.

Authors' methods: Amplifying reference gene primers gave estimates of nucleated cell counts. Method: immunoSEQ multiplex PCR; TCRdb's copy keeps in-frame clones and lacks some. The V and J calls and clone size come from that table; D and trimming were worked out from the DNA. The profile shows roughly 700,000 clones, approximately 90% of them singletons. This CDR3 has 15 amino acids. Germline V gene sequence: CDR1 SNHLY, CDR2 FYNNEI. V gave up 8 bases and J gave up 1 base, with 12 bases separating them. This TCR was recovered from a woman aged 18-29 years with acute or convalescent COVID-19. Sequencing was carried out using peripheral blood. The chain links TRBV2 to TRBJ2-6; weak D call: TRBD1 (6 bases). Written as DNA, the CDR3 is TGTGCCAGCCGACAGGTACTATCTGGGGCCAACGTCCTGACTTTC. This encodes CASRQVLSGANVLTF.